This T cell receptor beta chain emerged from a study of blood T cell repertoires in COVID-19. The authors' processing: Amplification of reference gene primers provided the estimated nucleated cell counts. Profiling relied on immunoSEQ multiplex PCR, and the TCRdb table lists in-frame clones only, not all of them. V, J and clone size derive from that table, while D and trimming were established from the DNA sequence. Counted here are approximately 230,000 clones, approximately 84% occurring once; the ten biggest clones make up 1.5% to 2%. Germline CDR1 MDHEN, CDR2 SYDVKM. V lost 5 bases, J lost 0 bases, and 14 bases lay in between. The CDR3 extends over 15 amino acids.

The sequence came from a man in his forties or fifties who had recovered from COVID-19. The chain links TRBV28 to TRBJ2-7; D is unclear. The sequenced sample was PBMCs or T cells enriched from blood (not recorded which). The CDR3 protein is CASSRHLGVSYEQYF. In DNA, the CDR3 is TGTGCCAGCAGTCGCCACCTAGGTGTCTCCTACGAGCAGTACTTC.